These 15 T cell receptor beta chains came from one sample sequenced in a study of beta chain features in type 1 diabetes. What was sequenced were expressed TCRB transcripts, since all of the isolated RNA had been reverse transcribed. Method: immunoSEQ multiplex PCR; TCRdb's copy keeps in-frame clones and lacks some. The table lists about 110,000 clones, under 40% of them singletons. Sample: stem cell memory CD4+ T cells from blood. The source of these receptors is a woman aged 18-30 years in good health.

This clone was counted once. The chain uses TRBV11-2 and TRBJ1-1, with unresolved D. The germline V gene encodes CDR1 SGHAT and CDR2 FQNNGV. The CDR3 contains 14 residues. The V gene lost 1 base and the J gene lost 1 base, with 7 bases spanning the gap. CDR3 nucleotides: TGTGCCAGCAGCTTAGGCCCCAGGAACACTGAAGCTTTCTTT. This sequence encodes CASSLGPRNTEAFF.

CDR3 loop: CASSLRWYAGEQFF. The DNA of the CDR3 is TGTGCCAGCAGCTTACGGTGGTACGCGGGAGAGCAGTTCTTC. The rearrangement joins TRBV7-2 to TRBJ2-1, with D tentatively TRBD2 (6 bases). V was trimmed by 2 bases and J by 10 bases, leaving 15 bases between them. There are 14 residues in the CDR3. CDR1 SGHTA and CDR2 FQGNSA come from the germline V gene. Full variable domain (rest looked up from reference TRBV7-2 and TRBJ2-1): GAGVSQSPSNKVTEKGKDVELRCDPISGHTALYWYRQSLGQGLEFLIYFQGNSAPDKSGLPSDRFSAERTGGSVSTLTIQRTQQEDSAVYLCASSLRWYAGEQFFGPGTRLTVL.

This clone was recorded only once. The chain couples TRBV14 to TRBJ2-5; 14 bases fit TRBD2. J lost 2 bases, V lost 1 base, and 9 bases had no gene match. CDR3 length equals 19 residues. Germline V gene data show CDR1 as SGHDN and CDR2 as FVKESK. The CDR3 loop reads CASSQAGLAGGGEQETQYF. The CDR3 DNA reads TGTGCCAGCAGCCAAGCCGGACTAGCGGGAGGAGGAGAGCAAGAGACCCAGTACTTC.

V usage is TRBV27 and J usage is TRBJ1-2; D possibly corresponds to TRBD1 (6 bases). The CDR3 spans 16 residues. The V gene's germline CDR1 is MNHEY and CDR2 SMNVEV (reference sequence). The V end lost 6 bases, the J end lost 8 bases, and 25 bases lay between the germline ends. As DNA, the CDR3 is TGTGCCAGCAGAGGAGACAGGTCTCGGGGCGCTTTAGGCTACACCTTC. Encoded protein: CASRGDRSRGALGYTF.

The chain has TRBV6-5 and TRBJ1-2, with 7 bases lining up with TRBD1. The germline CDR1 and CDR2 sequences are MNHEY and SVGAGI. The CDR3 loop spans 13 amino acids. V trimming: 7 bases; J trimming: 5 bases; junction bases outside the gene matches: 7. CDR3 protein: CASIKGAEYGYTF. CDR3 bases: TGTGCCAGCATCAAGGGGGCGGAGTATGGCTACACCTTC.

The chain is built from TRBV6-4 and TRBJ1-1, with a weak D call TRBD1 (6 bases). The CDR3 consists of 13 residues. The V gene lost 6 bases and the J gene lost 0 bases, with 8 bases spanning the gap. Germline assignment: CDR1 MRHNA and CDR2 SNTAGT. The CDR3 bases are TGTGCCAGCAGCGGACAGTTGAACACTGAAGCTTTCTTT. This codes for CASSGQLNTEAFF.

The V call is TRBV28, the J call TRBJ2-2, with a weak D call TRBD2 (5 bases). This CDR3 is 11 amino acids long. Per germline, CDR1 MDHEN and CDR2 SYDVKM. The V and J ends lost 11 bases and 4 bases respectively, with 8 bases between them. CDR3 DNA sequence: TGTGCCGCGAGGGCCACCGGGGAGCTGTTTTTT. Translating gives CAARATGELFF.

This clone was counted between two and nine times. This chain uses TRBV7-9 with TRBJ2-7; a weak D match, TRBD2 (5 bases). CDR1 and CDR2 from the germline V gene are SEHNR and FQNEAQ (reference sequence). This CDR3 has 14 amino acids. Trimming removed 2 bases from V and 5 bases from J, with 13 bases in between. The CDR3 reads CASSLLAGGDEQYF. Written as DNA, the CDR3 is TGTGCCAGCAGCTTACTAGCTGGTGGAGACGAGCAGTACTTC.

This clone occurred a few times. This chain uses TRBV4-2 with TRBJ2-7, with 7 positions matching TRBD1. Germline trimming cut 0 bases from V and 3 bases from J; bases unmatched to any gene: 8. CDR3 length: 16 residues. Germline V gene sequence: CDR1 LGHNA, CDR2 YNFKEQ. The CDR3 here is CASSQEPGTVDYEQYF. The CDR3 nucleotides read TGTGCCAGCAGCCAAGAACCAGGGACAGTCGACTACGAGCAGTACTTC.

This clone was observed a single time. V is TRBV5-1 and J is TRBJ1-1; D possibly corresponds to TRBD1 (5 bases). The germline gives CDR1 SGHRS, CDR2 YFSETQ. Deletions cut 3 bases from V and 5 bases from J, with 8 bases between. This CDR3 is 12 amino acids long. CDR3 DNA sequence: TGCGCCAGCAGCTCTAGGGGAACTGAAGCTTTCTTT. Protein product: CASSSRGTEAFF.

This clone was observed a handful of times. The gene calls are TRBV5-1 and TRBJ2-3, with D tentatively TRBD1 (5 bases). Trimming removed 4 bases at V and 3 bases at J, with 15 bases between. The CDR3 is 15 amino acids. Germline assignment: CDR1 SGHRS and CDR2 YFSETQ. The CDR3 loop is CASSPAGYNTDTQYF. CDR3 DNA: TGCGCCAGCAGCCCGGCAGGGTATAATACAGATACGCAGTATTTT. The full variable domain, with the rest looked up from reference TRBV5-1 and TRBJ2-3, is KAGVTQTPRYLIKTRGQQVTLSCSPISGHRSVSWYQQTPGQGLQFLFEYFSETQRNKGNFPGRFSGRQFSNSRSEMNVSTLELGDSALYLCASSPAGYNTDTQYFGPGTRLTVL.

This chain links TRBV6-5 with TRBJ1-1; D gene ambiguous. Germline V gene sequence: CDR1 MNHEY, CDR2 SVGAGI. Trimming removed 9 bases from V and 2 bases from J, with 13 bases in between. The CDR3 has 13 amino acids. CDR3 amino acids: CASLRAHNTEAFF. CDR3 nucleotide sequence: TGTGCCAGTTTGAGGGCTCATAACACTGAAGCTTTCTTT.

This clone was counted between two and nine times. The chain recombines TRBV2 with TRBJ2-3; D is uncertain. CDR1 is SNHLY, CDR2 FYNNEI, per germline. V lost 10 bases to trimming and J lost 7 bases, with 12 bases between them. This CDR3 has 11 amino acids. The CDR3 DNA reads TGTGCCACGACTGGAAGTCATACGCAGTATTTT. It is translated as CATTGSHTQYF.

The chain recombines TRBV29-1 with TRBJ1-1; perhaps TRBD1 as D (5 bases). The V gene's germline CDR1 is SQVTM and CDR2 ANQGSEA. The CDR3 runs to 10 residues. Deletions cut 4 bases from V and 8 bases from J, with 8 bases between. CDR3 sequence (DNA): TGCAGCGTTGTTCGGACAGAAGCTTTCTTT. Translation: CSVVRTEAFF.

This clone was seen more than once but under ten times. The chain has TRBV18 and TRBJ2-5; D is uncertain. V was clipped by 6 bases and J by 2 bases, with 7 bases between them. The CDR3 sequence is 12 residues long. CDR1 KGHSH and CDR2 LQKENI come from the germline V gene. CDR3 DNA sequence: TGTGCCAGCTCCGAGGAGCAAGAGACCCAGTACTTC. It codes for CASSEEQETQYF.